Listed here are 31 T cell receptor beta chains from one sample, sequenced in a study of prognosis after radiotherapy for stage I lung cancer. Template was genomic DNA; TCR beta CDR3 amplified in two multiplex PCR rounds. Gene-specific primers for each TRBV and TRBJ gene drove first-round PCR. From the multiplex PCR reads, TCRdb called clonotypes with MiXCR, one entry per CDR3 protein. Altogether roughly 38,000 distinct CDR3 sequences are present, around 22% being singletons, with the ten largest covering less than 30%. Sequenced material: PBMCs, taken before or after stereotactic body radiation therapy (not recorded which). These receptors came from a donor aged 50 or older with non-small cell lung cancer.

The table lists this clonotype with many counts. The gene calls are TRBV10-3 and TRBJ2-1; 8 nucleotides line up with TRBD2. The ends lost 5 bases at V and 7 bases at J; junction bases unmatched: 10. The length of the CDR3 is 15 residues. The V gene's germline CDR1 is ENHRY and CDR2 SYGVKD. The CDR3 protein is CAISPGGAGGNEQFF. CDR3 nucleotide sequence: TGTGCCATCAGTCCCGGGGGGGCCGGGGGAAATGAGCAGTTCTTC.

The table lists this clonotype with a count of one. Since a far larger clone is one base different, this is likely a read error. The rearrangement uses TRBV6-5 and TRBJ2-1; D perhaps matches TRBD2 (5 bases). Germline V CDR1 and CDR2: MNHEY, SVGAGI. Trimming took off 2 bases at V and 4 bases at J, with 15 bases between the two ends. CDR3 length: 16 amino acids. The CDR3, as DNA: TGTGCCAGCAGTTACATAGAGGGATCCCAATACAATGAGCAGTTCTTC. Protein: CASSYIEGSQYNEQFF.

This clonotype was seen many times. V and J are TRBV10-3 and TRBJ2-5, with TRBD1 identical over 9 bases. This CDR3 is built from 15 residues. Germline lookup yields CDR1 ENHRY and CDR2 SYGVKD. Trimming removed 2 bases from V and 3 bases from J; junction bases left unmatched: 4. The CDR3 region is CAISEGGQGKETQYF. The DNA of the CDR3 is TGTGCCATCAGTGAGGGGGGACAGGGTAAAGAGACCCAGTACTTC.

This clonotype was found many times. The gene calls are TRBV6-1 and TRBJ2-7; 12 nucleotides match TRBD1. CDR1 and CDR2 from the germline V gene are MNHNS and SASEGT. J gave up 4 bases and V 8 bases, and 6 bases lay outside the gene matches. CDR3 length equals 14 residues. CDR3 sequence reads: CASRGTGGGYEQYF. DNA for the CDR3: TGTGCCAGCCGGGGGACAGGGGGCGGGTACGAGCAGTACTTC.

This clonotype was found once. A far larger clone is a single base away, which makes a read error likely. The genes are TRBV11-2 and TRBJ2-7; D not resolved. CDR3 length equals 13 residues. The V gene's germline CDR1 is SGHAT and CDR2 FQNNGV. DNA of the CDR3: TGTGCCAGCAGTTTAGACCTAGACAATGAGCAGTACTTC. This encodes CASSLDLDNEQYF.

The chain joins TRBV6-1 to TRBJ2-1; D is perhaps TRBD2 (7 bases). Germline V gene data show CDR1 as MNHNS and CDR2 as SASEGT. This CDR3 has 15 amino acids. The V end lost 5 bases, the J end lost 8 bases, and 19 bases lay between the germline ends. Written as DNA, the CDR3 is TGTGCCAGCAGTCAAGGGGGGGCGGGGTCCGATGAGCAGTTCTTC. Residues: CASSQGGAGSDEQFF.

The V and J genes are TRBV6-1 and TRBJ2-2, with no clear D. V was shortened by 7 bases and J by 2 bases, with 14 bases between the two germline ends. There are 15 residues in the CDR3. Germline V lookup: CDR1 MNHNS, CDR2 SASEGT. As DNA, the CDR3 is TGTGCCAGCAAATTGCGCAACAGTAACACCGGGGAGCTGTTTTTT. This gives the protein CASKLRNSNTGELFF.

With respect to this clonotype: Just one base apart from a much larger clone, this may be a read error. This chain uses TRBV6-1 with TRBJ1-1; D is unclear. Trimming shortened V by 7 bases and J by 4 bases, and 13 bases separated the two germline ends. CDR3 length equals 13 residues. The germline gives CDR1 MNHNS, CDR2 SASEGT. CDR3 DNA: TGTGCCAGCAAGGTTAGGGTTAGCACTGAAGCTTTCTTT. Its protein is CASKVRVSTEAFF.

The chain employs TRBV27 and TRBJ2-1; weak D call: TRBD2 (7 bases). Germline V gives CDR1 MNHEY, CDR2 SMNVEV (reference sequence). Trimming left V 9 bases short and J 9 bases short, with 24 bases between. The length of the CDR3 is 15 residues. The CDR3 nucleotides are TGTGCCAGTGGAGAGGGGGGGGGGGCCCGGGTTGAGCAGTTCTTC. Residues: CASGEGGGARVEQFF.

This clonotype has a count of ten or more. This rearrangement joins TRBV6-1 to TRBJ1-1, with D perhaps TRBD1 (6 bases). Germline lookup yields CDR1 MNHNS and CDR2 SASEGT. This CDR3 region has 11 residues. V lost 8 bases, J lost 11 bases, and 15 bases lay in between. The CDR3 region is CASVGGVWAFF. The CDR3 DNA reads TGTGCCAGCGTAGGGGGGGTTTGGGCTTTCTTT.

This clonotype has ten or more counts. This rearrangement joins TRBV7-9 to TRBJ2-1; 12 positions match TRBD2. V shed 5 bases and J 10 bases; nucleotides not matched to a gene: 9. Germline V CDR1 and CDR2: SEHNR, FQNEAQ (reference sequence). The CDR3 is 15 amino acids. The CDR3 nucleotides are TGTGCCAGCAGCCGTAGCGCGACTAGCGGGGGAGAGCAGTTCTTC. This codes for CASSRSATSGGEQFF.

There are many counts of this clonotype. The genes are TRBV6-1 and TRBJ1-1, with a tentative D call TRBD1 (5 bases). The CDR3 length is 13 residues. Germline V lookup: CDR1 MNHNS, CDR2 SASEGT. Deletions cut 6 bases from V and 6 bases from J, with 14 bases between. CDR3 region: CASRPSGIAEAFF. Written as DNA, the CDR3 is TGTGCCAGCAGACCTTCAGGGATAGCTGAAGCTTTCTTT.

The CDR3 spells CATRAGGPPNEQFF. The CDR3 coding sequence is TGTGCCACCCGAGCGGGAGGACCGCCCAATGAGCAGTTCTTC. The chain has TRBV6-6 and TRBJ2-1; TRBD2 matches 9 bases. Trimming removed 10 bases from V and 6 bases from J; junction bases left unmatched: 10. The CDR3 contains 14 residues. Germline V CDR1 and CDR2: MNHNY, SVGAGI (reference sequence).

At least ten counts were recorded for this clonotype. The chain's CDR3 is CASSLLIYEQYF. The CDR3 DNA follows: TGTGCCAGCAGCTTATTGATCTACGAGCAGTACTTC. This chain uses TRBV7-9 with TRBJ2-7; D unclear. CDR3 length: 12 residues. V lost 2 bases and J 3 bases, leaving 5 bases between the germline ends. CDR1 and CDR2 from the germline V gene are SEHNR and FQNEAQ (reference sequence).

Ten or more counts support this clonotype. This chain connects TRBV6-1 to TRBJ2-2; weak D call: TRBD2 (7 bases). V lost 7 bases and J 3 bases, leaving 15 bases between the germline ends. This CDR3 has 15 amino acids. In germline, CDR1 is MNHNS, CDR2 SASEGT. The CDR3 region is CASTRGRVYTGELFF. The CDR3 DNA follows: TGTGCCAGCACTAGGGGGAGGGTGTACACCGGGGAGCTGTTTTTT.

This clonotype showed up many times. The chain recombines TRBV7-3 with TRBJ2-2, with no clear D. There are 12 residues in the CDR3. The germline V gene has CDR1 SGHTA and CDR2 FQGTGA. The V and J ends lost 2 bases and 7 bases respectively, with 5 bases between them. CDR3: CASSLSGGELFF. CDR3 in DNA: TGTGCCAGCAGCTTATCGGGCGGGGAGCTGTTTTTT.

This clonotype was detected many times. V is TRBV5-1 and J is TRBJ1-3, with 7 bases aligning to TRBD1. CDR1 SGHRS and CDR2 YFSETQ come from the germline V gene. The J segment lost 0 bases and the V segment lost 4 bases, leaving 4 bases of the junction unmatched. This CDR3 region has 15 residues. CDR3 bases: TGCGCCAGCAGCCCGGGACAGAACTCTGGAAACACCATATATTTT. This translates into CASSPGQNSGNTIYF.

This clonotype has at least ten counts. The V call is TRBV20-1, the J call TRBJ2-7; 9 bases are shared with TRBD2. CDR3 length equals 15 residues. Germline V CDR1 and CDR2: DFQATT, SNEGSKA (reference sequence). The CDR3 spells CSGGTGGGGNYEQYF. CDR3 DNA: TGCAGCGGGGGGACTGGCGGGGGGGGCAACTACGAGCAGTACTTC.

The chain carries TRBV19 and TRBJ2-3; tentatively, D is TRBD2 (5 bases). The V end was cut by 4 bases, the J end by 7 bases, with 15 bases between. The CDR3 is 14 residues long. From germline, CDR1 is LNHDA and CDR2 SQIVND (reference sequence). CDR3 sequence reads: CASSRLLGEYTQYF. The CDR3 nucleotides read TGTGCCAGTAGTAGACTCCTCGGGGAGTATACGCAGTATTTT.

This clonotype was seen repeatedly, ten times or more. The chain combines TRBV3-1 with TRBJ2-3; no clear D. Germline values: CDR1 LGHDT, CDR2 YNNKEL (reference sequence). The CDR3 totals 15 residues. The V end lost 0 bases, the J end lost 0 bases, and 7 bases lay between the germline ends. The CDR3 DNA sequence: TGTGCCAGCAGCCAAGAAACATCTAGCACAGATACGCAGTATTTT. This gives the protein CASSQETSSTDTQYF.

In its sample, this clonotype was seen a few times. V gene TRBV20-1 combines with J gene TRBJ2-7; 10 bases match TRBD1. Germline V CDR1 and CDR2: DFQATT, SNEGSKA (reference sequence). The CDR3 runs to 17 residues. V lost 6 bases and J lost 4; bases outside the gene matches: 18. CDR3 DNA sequence: TGCAGTGCGGGGCGGGGGACAGGGGCCACCTCGGGTTACGAGCAGTACTTC. Translation: CSAGRGTGATSGYEQYF.

This clonotype was counted at least ten times. At one of its ends the junction is not consistent with the germline gene, which may arise from a read error. The chain combines TRBV6-1 with TRBJ1-1; D might be TRBD1 (6 bases). Germline V CDR1 and CDR2: MNHNS, SASEGT. This CDR3 is 16 amino acids long. CDR3 sequence (DNA): TGTGCCGGCAGAACCGGGGGGGCAGGGCAGGGCACTGAAGCTTTCTTT. This sequence encodes CAGRTGGAGQGTEAFF.

This clonotype appeared many times. The chain is built from TRBV9 and TRBJ1-2, with D tentatively TRBD1 (5 bases). Germline CDR1 reads SGDLS; CDR2 reads YYNGEE. CDR3 length: 14 residues. The V gene lost 0 bases and the J gene lost 1 base, with 7 bases spanning the gap. The CDR3: CASSVDGGNYGYTF. As DNA, the CDR3 is TGTGCCAGCAGCGTAGACGGGGGTAACTATGGCTACACCTTC.

At least ten counts were recorded for this clonotype. This sequence joins TRBV6-2 or TRBV6-3 and TRBJ1-1; 11 positions agree with TRBD1. V was pared by 2 bases and J by 5 bases, with 10 bases of the junction left unmatched. There are 17 residues in the CDR3. Germline V gene lookup returns CDR1 MNHEY and CDR2 SVGEGT. The CDR3 DNA reads as TGTGCCAGCAGTTACGTCCGGACAGGGGGCAGTAGGACTGAAGCTTTCTTT. Its translation is CASSYVRTGGSRTEAFF.

This clonotype was recorded many times. This sequence joins TRBV6-1 and TRBJ1-2; TRBD1 matches at 7 bases. J gave up 5 bases and V 9 bases, and 6 bases lay outside the gene matches. The CDR3 sequence is 12 residues long. Germline CDR1 reads MNHNS; CDR2 reads SASEGT. Here the CDR3 DNA reads TGTGCCAGTACAGGGGCCCATTATGGCTACACCTTC. Translation: CASTGAHYGYTF.

At least ten counts were recorded for this clonotype. The chain carries TRBV5-1 and TRBJ2-5; D gene unclear. The CDR3 has 14 residues. Germline-derived CDR1 and CDR2 are SGHRS and YFSETQ. The germline V and J ends were trimmed by 5 bases and 5 bases, with 16 bases remaining between them. The DNA of the CDR3 is TGCGCCAGCAGTGCGCGGCAGGACGGTGAGACCCAGTACTTC. This sequence encodes CASSARQDGETQYF.

This clonotype was picked up many times. The chain is built from TRBV7-2 and TRBJ1-2; D is possibly TRBD1 (5 bases). Germline V gene data show CDR1 as SGHTA and CDR2 as FQGNSA. Deletions cut 5 bases from V and 3 bases from J, with 13 bases between. This CDR3 has 14 residues. The chain's CDR3 is CASSRGRGDYGYTF. As DNA, the CDR3 is TGTGCCAGCAGCCGAGGAAGAGGGGACTATGGCTACACCTTC.

In this sample, this clonotype turned up many times. The chain recombines TRBV28 with TRBJ2-3; the D is unclear. Germline assignment: CDR1 MDHEN and CDR2 SYDVKM. The V gene lost 5 bases and the J gene lost 4 bases, with 19 bases spanning the gap. This CDR3 comprises 16 residues. The CDR3 here is CASSPLRAIGADTQYF. In DNA, the CDR3 is TGTGCCAGCAGTCCCCTCAGAGCGATTGGCGCAGATACGCAGTATTTT.

In this sample, this clonotype turned up many times. The CDR3 DNA is TGTGCCAGCAGCCAAGGGGTCAACACTGAAGCTTTCTTT. It yields the protein CASSQGVNTEAFF. The rearrangement links TRBV3-1 to TRBJ1-1; D is uncertain. V was clipped by 1 base and J by 2 bases, with 5 bases between them. This CDR3 has 13 amino acids. The germline V gene encodes CDR1 LGHDT and CDR2 YNNKEL (reference sequence). The entire variable domain, with the rest obtained from reference TRBV3-1 and TRBJ1-1, is as follows: DTAVSQTPKYLVTQMGNDKSIKCEQNLGHDTMYWYKQDSKKFLKIMFSYNNKELIINETVPNRFSPKSPDKAHLNLHINSLELGDSAVYFCASSQGVNTEAFFGQGTRLTVV.

The rearrangement links TRBV7-9 to TRBJ2-5; D unresolved. The CDR3 is 14 residues long. In germline, CDR1 is SEHNR, CDR2 FQNEAQ (reference sequence). The germline V and J ends were trimmed by 4 bases and 7 bases, with 16 bases remaining between them. In DNA, the CDR3 is TGTGCCAGCAGCTCCACCGCACTCGCCTGGACCCAGTACTTC. This codes for CASSSTALAWTQYF.

This clonotype has at least ten counts. V is TRBV7-9 and J is TRBJ1-2; D gene ambiguous. Germline V gene lookup returns CDR1 SEHNR and CDR2 FQNEAQ (reference sequence). V gave up 5 bases and J gave up 8 bases, with 15 bases separating them. The CDR3 is made up of 13 amino acids. Written as DNA, the CDR3 is TGTGCCAGCAGCGTTGGAAGTGATCGCGGCTACACCTTC. Translated: CASSVGSDRGYTF.